This T cell receptor beta chain was sequenced in a study of shared clonotypes between healthy human individuals. General study results and limits: Blood was the sole source, and tissue repertoires probably differ.

The CDR3 has 16 amino acids. V gave up 4 bases and J gave up 3 bases, with 19 bases separating them. Germline V lookup: CDR1 SEHNR, CDR2 FQNEAQ (reference sequence). Concerning this clone itself: Its antigen is unknown.

Per the original data handling: In the immunoSEQ data, sequences were junction-only and lacked quality scores, so filtering differed. Using immunoSEQ multiplex PCR, the repertoire was profiled, and TCRdb retains in-frame clones only, with some absent. V and J calls and clone size are copied from that table; D and trimming were computed from the DNA. The data hold some 580,000 clones, with around 97% observed a single time. The V gene is TRBV7-9, the J gene TRBJ2-7; possibly TRBD2 for D (5 bases). This receptor was taken from a woman aged 30 to 39 in good health. The sequenced material came from naive CD4+ T cells sorted from blood. Documented subset: CD45RA+ positively selected. As DNA, the CDR3 is TGTGCCAGCAGCTCCCTCCTGATGGTCGGGAACTACGAGCAGTACTTC. Translated: CASSSLLMVGNYEQYF.